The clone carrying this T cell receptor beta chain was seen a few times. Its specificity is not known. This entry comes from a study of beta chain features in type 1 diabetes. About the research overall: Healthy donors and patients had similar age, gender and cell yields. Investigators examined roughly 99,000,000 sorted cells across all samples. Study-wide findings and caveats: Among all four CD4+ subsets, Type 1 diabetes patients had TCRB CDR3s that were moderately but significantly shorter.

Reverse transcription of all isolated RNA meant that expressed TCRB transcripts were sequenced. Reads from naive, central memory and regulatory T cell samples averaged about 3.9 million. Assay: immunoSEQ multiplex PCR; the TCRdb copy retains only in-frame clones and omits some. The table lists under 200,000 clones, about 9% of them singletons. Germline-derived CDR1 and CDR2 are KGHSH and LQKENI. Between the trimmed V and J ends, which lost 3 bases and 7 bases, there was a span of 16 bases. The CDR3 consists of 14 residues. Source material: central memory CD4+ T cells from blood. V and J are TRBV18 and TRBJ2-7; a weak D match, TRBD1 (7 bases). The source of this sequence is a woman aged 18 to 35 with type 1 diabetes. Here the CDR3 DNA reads TGTGCCAGCTCACCCCCTGGACAGGCGGGAGAGCAGTACTTC. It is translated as CASSPPGQAGEQYF.